Detailed here is one TCR beta chain. What it binds is unknown. Measured with immunoSEQ multiplex PCR; TCRdb has only the in-frame clones, and not every one. The sample lists 24,000 or so clones, around 78% seen once, with about 14% in the top ten. This sample is part of a study of CD4 T cells in relation to SARS-CoV-2 and coronaviruses. Unexposed donor CD4+ T cells date from about 2010-2019, before the COVID-19 pandemic. CD4+ T cells were isolated from the cells after 10 days of culture. The length of the CDR3 is 14 residues. Trimming removed 3 bases at V and 5 bases at J, with 12 bases between. Germline CDR1 and CDR2: SGHKS and YYEKEE (reference sequence).

V is TRBV5-5 and J is TRBJ1-5; TRBD1 is a possible D gene (5 bases). Sequencing was done on a sample of CD4+ T cells from PBMCs, cultured in vitro. The clonotype comes from a human donor in good health. The CDR3 coding sequence is TGTGCCAGCAGCTACGACAGTCTATATCAGCCCCAGCATTTT. Protein sequence: CASSYDSLYQPQHF.